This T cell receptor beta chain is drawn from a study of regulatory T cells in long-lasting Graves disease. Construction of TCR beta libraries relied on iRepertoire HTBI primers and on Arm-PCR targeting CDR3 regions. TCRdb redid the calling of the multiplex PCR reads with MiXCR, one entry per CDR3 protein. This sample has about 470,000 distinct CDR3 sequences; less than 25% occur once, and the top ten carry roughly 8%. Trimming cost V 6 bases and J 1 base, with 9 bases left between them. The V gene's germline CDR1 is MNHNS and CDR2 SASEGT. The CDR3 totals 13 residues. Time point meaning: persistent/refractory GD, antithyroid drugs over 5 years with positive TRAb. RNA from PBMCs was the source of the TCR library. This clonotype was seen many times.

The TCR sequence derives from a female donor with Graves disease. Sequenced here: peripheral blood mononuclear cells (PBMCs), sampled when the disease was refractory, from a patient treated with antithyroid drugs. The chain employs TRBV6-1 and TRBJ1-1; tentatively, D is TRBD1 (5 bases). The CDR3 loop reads CASRRQTNTEAFF. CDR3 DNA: TGTGCCAGCAGGAGACAGACGAACACTGAAGCTTTCTTT.